This TCR beta chain was recorded in a study of cytomegalovirus exposure and HLA in healthy donors. The sample holds a few counts of this clone. Its antigen is undetermined. PCR involved 60 Vbeta and 13 Jbeta primers. Assay used: immunoSEQ multiplex PCR; TCRdb lists only in-frame clones, some missing. Here the sample spans around 97,000 clones, around 10% being singletons. Points from the study as a whole: According to an earlier analysis, most TCR beta V segments yielded productive rearrangements about 90% or about 30% of the time. Sequences of the TCR beta chain were said to predict the HLA-A and HLA-B alleles of most subjects accurately.

This CDR3 spans 16 amino acids. V lost 1 base to trimming and J lost 5 bases; unmatched junction nucleotides: 8. The germline CDR1 and CDR2 sequences are SEHNR and FQNEAQ (reference sequence). This clonotype originated in a middle-aged man in good health and CMV-seropositive. Sequenced input: PBMCs. The chain carries TRBV7-9 and TRBJ2-5, with 9 bases matching TRBD2. This CDR3 is CASSLVLAGVYETQYF. In DNA form, the CDR3 reads TGTGCCAGCAGCTTAGTATTAGCGGGAGTCTACGAGACCCAGTACTTC.